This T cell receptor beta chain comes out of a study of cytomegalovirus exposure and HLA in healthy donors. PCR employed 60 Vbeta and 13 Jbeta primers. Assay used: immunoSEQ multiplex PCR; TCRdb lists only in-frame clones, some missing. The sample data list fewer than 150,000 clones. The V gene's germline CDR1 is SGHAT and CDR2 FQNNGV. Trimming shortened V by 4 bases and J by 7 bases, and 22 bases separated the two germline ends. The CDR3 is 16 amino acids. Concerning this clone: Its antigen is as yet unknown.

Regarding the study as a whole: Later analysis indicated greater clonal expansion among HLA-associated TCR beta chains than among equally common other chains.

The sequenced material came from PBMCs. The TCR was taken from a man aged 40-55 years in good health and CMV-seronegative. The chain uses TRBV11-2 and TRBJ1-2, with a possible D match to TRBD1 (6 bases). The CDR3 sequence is CASSSPGRGGEAGYTF. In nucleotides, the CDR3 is TGTGCCAGCAGCTCCCCGGGAAGAGGGGGTGAGGCTGGCTACACCTTC.